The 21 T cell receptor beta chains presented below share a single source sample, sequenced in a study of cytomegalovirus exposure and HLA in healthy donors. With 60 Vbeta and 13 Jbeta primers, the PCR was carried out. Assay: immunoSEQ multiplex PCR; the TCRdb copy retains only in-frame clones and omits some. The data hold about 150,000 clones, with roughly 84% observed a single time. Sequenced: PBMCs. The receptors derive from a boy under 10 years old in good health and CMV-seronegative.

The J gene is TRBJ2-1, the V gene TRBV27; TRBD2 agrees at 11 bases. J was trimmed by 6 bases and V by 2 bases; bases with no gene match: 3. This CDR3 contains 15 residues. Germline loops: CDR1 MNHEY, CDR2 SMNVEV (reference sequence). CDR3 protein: CASSLRLAGGNEQFF. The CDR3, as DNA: TGTGCCAGCAGTTTAAGGCTAGCGGGAGGCAATGAGCAGTTCTTC.

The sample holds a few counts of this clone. CDR3 sequence (DNA): TGTGCCAGCAAAACCAGGGACACCAACTATGGCTACACCTTC. Translation gives CASKTRDTNYGYTF. The rearrangement links TRBV6-6 to TRBJ1-2, with a possible D match to TRBD1 (6 bases). V lost 7 bases to trimming and J lost 2 bases, with 14 bases between them. Germline loops: CDR1 MNHNY, CDR2 SVGAGI (reference sequence). This CDR3 comprises 14 residues.

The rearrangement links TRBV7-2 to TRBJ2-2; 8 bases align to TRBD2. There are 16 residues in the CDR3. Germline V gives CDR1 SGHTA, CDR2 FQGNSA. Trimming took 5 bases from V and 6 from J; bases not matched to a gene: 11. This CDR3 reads CASSTGAGAVAGELFF. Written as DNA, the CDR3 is TGTGCCAGCAGCACGGGAGCGGGAGCTGTTGCCGGGGAGCTGTTTTTT.

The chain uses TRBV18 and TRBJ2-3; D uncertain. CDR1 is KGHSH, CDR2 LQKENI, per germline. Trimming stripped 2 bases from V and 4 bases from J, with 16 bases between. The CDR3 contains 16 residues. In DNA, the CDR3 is TGTGCCAGCTCACCAAGAGGAAGAACAATAGCAGATACGCAGTATTTT. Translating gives CASSPRGRTIADTQYF.

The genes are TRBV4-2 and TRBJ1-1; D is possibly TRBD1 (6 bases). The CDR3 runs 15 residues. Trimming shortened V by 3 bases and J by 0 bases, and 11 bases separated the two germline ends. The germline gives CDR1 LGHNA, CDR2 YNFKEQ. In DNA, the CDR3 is TGTGCCAGCAGCCATAACAGGGTGATGAACACTGAAGCTTTCTTT. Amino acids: CASSHNRVMNTEAFF.

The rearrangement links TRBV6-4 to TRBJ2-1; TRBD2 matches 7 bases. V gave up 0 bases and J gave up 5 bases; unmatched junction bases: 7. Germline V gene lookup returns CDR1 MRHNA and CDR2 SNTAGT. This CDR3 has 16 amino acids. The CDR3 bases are TGTGCCAGCAGTGACTCCGGCGGGGGTGGGGACAATGAGCAGTTCTTC. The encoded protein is CASSDSGGGGDNEQFF.

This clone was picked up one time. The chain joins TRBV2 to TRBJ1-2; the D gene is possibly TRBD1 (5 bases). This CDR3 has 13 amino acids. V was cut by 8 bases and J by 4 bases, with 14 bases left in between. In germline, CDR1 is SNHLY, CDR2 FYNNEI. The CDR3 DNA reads TGTGCCAGCCCGAATCAGGGCCTCTATGGCTACACCTTC. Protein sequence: CASPNQGLYGYTF.

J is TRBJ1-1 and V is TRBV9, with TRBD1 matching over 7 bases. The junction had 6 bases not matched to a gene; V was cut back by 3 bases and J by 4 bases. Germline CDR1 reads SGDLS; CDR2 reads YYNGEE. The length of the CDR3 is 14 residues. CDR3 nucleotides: TGTGCCAGCAGCGCGACAGGGATTGGCACTGAAGCTTTCTTT. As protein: CASSATGIGTEAFF.

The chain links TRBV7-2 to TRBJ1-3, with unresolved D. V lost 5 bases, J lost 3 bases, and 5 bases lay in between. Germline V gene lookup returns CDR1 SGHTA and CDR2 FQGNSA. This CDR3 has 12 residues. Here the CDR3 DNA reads TGTGCCAGCAGCCTAAATGGAAACACCATATATTTT. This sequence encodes CASSLNGNTIYF.

The CDR3 loop reads CATSPDYQPQHF. The CDR3 DNA is TGTGCCACCAGCCCAGACTATCAGCCCCAGCATTTT. The chain couples TRBV15 to TRBJ1-5, with D unresolved. Germline loops: CDR1 LNHNV, CDR2 YYDKDF (reference sequence). The CDR3 is made up of 12 amino acids. V lost 5 bases, J lost 5 bases, and 7 bases lay in between.

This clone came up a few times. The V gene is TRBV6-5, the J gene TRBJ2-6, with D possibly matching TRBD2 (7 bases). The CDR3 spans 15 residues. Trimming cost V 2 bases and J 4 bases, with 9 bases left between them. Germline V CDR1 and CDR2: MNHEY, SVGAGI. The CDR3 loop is CASSYGGAGANVLTF. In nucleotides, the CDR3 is TGTGCCAGCAGTTACGGGGGGGCCGGGGCCAACGTCCTGACTTTC.

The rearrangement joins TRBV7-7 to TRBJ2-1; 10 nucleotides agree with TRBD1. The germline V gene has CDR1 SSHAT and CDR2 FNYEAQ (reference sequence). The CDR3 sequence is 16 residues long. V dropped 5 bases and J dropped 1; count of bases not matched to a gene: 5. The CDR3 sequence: CASSPQDRGSYNEQFF. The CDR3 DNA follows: TGTGCCAGCAGCCCTCAGGACAGGGGGTCCTACAATGAGCAGTTCTTC.

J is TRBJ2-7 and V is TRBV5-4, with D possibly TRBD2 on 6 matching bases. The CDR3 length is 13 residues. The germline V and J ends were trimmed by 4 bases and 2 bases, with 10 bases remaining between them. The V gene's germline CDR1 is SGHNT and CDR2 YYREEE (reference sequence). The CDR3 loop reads CASSRSGAYEQYF. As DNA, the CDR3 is TGTGCCAGCAGCCGCTCGGGGGCCTACGAGCAGTACTTC. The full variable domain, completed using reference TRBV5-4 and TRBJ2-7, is ETGVTQSPTHLIKTRGQQVTLRCSSQSGHNTVSWYQQALGQGPQFIFQYYREEENGRGNFPPRFSGLQFPNYSSELNVNALELDDSALYLCASSRSGAYEQYFGPGTRLTVT.

The CDR3: CASRADSSYEQYF. For the CDR3, the DNA is TGTGCCAGCAGAGCGGACAGCTCCTACGAGCAGTACTTC. This sequence joins TRBV6-5 and TRBJ2-7, with D possibly matching TRBD1 (6 bases). The CDR3 has 13 amino acids. Trimming shortened V by 6 bases and J by 0 bases, and 9 bases separated the two germline ends. Germline V gene lookup returns CDR1 MNHEY and CDR2 SVGAGI.

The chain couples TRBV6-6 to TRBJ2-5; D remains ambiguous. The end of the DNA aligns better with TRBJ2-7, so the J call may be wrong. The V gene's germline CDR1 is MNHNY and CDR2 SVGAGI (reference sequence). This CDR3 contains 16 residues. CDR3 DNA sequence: TGTGCCAGCAGTTACGTAGGCCGAAGCGTACACTACGAGCAGTACTTC. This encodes CASSYVGRSVHYEQYF.

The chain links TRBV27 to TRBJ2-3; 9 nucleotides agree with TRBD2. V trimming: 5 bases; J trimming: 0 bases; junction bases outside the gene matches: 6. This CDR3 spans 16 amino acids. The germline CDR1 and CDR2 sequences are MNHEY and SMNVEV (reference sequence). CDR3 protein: CASSPFAGGSTDTQYF. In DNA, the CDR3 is TGTGCCAGCAGTCCCTTCGCGGGGGGGAGCACAGATACGCAGTATTTT.

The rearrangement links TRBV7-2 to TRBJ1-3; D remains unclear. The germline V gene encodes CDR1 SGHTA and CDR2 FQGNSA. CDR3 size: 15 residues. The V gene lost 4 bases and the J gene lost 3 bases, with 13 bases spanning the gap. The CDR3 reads CASSSHSGFGNTIYF. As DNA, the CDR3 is TGTGCCAGCAGCTCACACAGTGGTTTTGGAAACACCATATATTTT.

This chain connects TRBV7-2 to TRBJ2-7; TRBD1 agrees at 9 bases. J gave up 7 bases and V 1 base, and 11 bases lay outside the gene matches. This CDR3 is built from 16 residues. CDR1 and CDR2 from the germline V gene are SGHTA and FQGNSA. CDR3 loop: CASSLDLNRGLGEQYF. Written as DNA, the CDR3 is TGTGCCAGCAGCTTAGACCTAAACAGGGGGCTGGGGGAGCAGTACTTC. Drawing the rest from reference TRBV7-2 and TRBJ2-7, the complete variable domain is GAGVSQSPSNKVTEKGKDVELRCDPISGHTALYWYRQSLGQGLEFLIYFQGNSAPDKSGLPSDRFSAERTGGSVSTLTIQRTQQEDSAVYLCASSLDLNRGLGEQYFGPGTRLTVT.

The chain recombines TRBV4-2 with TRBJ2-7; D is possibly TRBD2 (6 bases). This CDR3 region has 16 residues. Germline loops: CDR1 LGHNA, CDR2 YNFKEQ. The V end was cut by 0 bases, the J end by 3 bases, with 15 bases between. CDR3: CASSQEGRSGVYEQYF. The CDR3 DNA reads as TGTGCCAGCAGCCAAGAGGGCCGGTCGGGGGTCTACGAGCAGTACTTC.

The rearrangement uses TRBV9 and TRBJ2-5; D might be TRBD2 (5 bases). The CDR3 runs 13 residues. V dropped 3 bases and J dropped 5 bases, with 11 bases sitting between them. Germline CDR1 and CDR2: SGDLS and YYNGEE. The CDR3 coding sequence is TGTGCCAGCAGCGGCGGGCCGGGGGAGACCCAGTACTTC. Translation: CASSGGPGETQYF. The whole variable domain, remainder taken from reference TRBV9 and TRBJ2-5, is DSGVTQTPKHLITATGQRVTLRCSPRSGDLSVYWYQQSLDQGLQFLIQYYNGEERAKGNILERFSAQQFPDLHSELNLSSLELGDSALYFCASSGGPGETQYFGPGTRLLVL.

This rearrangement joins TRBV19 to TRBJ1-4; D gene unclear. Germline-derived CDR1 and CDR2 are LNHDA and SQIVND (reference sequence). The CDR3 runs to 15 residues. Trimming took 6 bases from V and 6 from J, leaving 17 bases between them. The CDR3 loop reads CASRGRGGSHEKLFF. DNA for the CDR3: TGTGCCAGTAGAGGCCGCGGAGGGAGCCATGAAAAACTGTTTTTT.